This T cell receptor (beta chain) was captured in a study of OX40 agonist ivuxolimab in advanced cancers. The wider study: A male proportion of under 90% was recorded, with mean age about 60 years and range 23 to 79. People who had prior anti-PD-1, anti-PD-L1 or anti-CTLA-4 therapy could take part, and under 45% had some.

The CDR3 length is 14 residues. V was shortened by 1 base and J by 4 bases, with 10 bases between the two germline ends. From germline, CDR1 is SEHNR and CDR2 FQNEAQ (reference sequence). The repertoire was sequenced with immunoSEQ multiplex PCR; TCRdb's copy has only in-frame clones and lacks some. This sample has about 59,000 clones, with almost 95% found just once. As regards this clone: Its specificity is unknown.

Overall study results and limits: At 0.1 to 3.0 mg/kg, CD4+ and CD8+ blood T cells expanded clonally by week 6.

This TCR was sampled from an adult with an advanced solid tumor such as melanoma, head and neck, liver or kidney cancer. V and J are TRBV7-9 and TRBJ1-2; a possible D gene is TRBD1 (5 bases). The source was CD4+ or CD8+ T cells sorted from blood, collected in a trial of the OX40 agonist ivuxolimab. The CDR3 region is CASSLGGAVYGYTF. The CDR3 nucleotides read TGTGCCAGCAGCTTAGGCGGGGCCGTCTATGGCTACACCTTC.